This TCR beta chain was observed in a study of cytomegalovirus exposure and HLA in healthy donors. With 60 Vbeta and 13 Jbeta primers, the PCR was carried out. Profiled with immunoSEQ multiplex PCR; TCRdb holds only in-frame clones, not every one. Of approximately 160,000 clones listed, over 65% were seen once; the top ten hold roughly 1.4%. This CDR3 is 16 amino acids long. J lost 0 bases, V lost 6 bases, and 10 bases had no gene match. Germline loops: CDR1 SGHRS, CDR2 YFSETQ. A word on this clone: Its antigen remains unknown.

General observations from the study: In an earlier analysis, about 87% or about 30%: the productive usage of most TCR beta V segments.

Sample: PBMCs. This TCR was sampled from a woman in her twenties or thirties in good health and CMV-seropositive. The J gene is TRBJ1-1, the V gene TRBV5-1, with TRBD1 matching 8 bases. The CDR3 DNA sequence: TGCGCCAGCAAACAGGGGGAGAGGTACATGAACACTGAAGCTTTCTTT. It translates to CASKQGERYMNTEAFF.